This T cell receptor (beta chain) emerged from a study of vaccination and CD4 T cells after COVID-19. The assay that was used to sequence DNA from cultured CD4+ T cells was the Oncomine TCR Beta short-read assay. TCRdb analysed the PCR reads with MiXCR anew, one entry per CDR3 protein. Of just under 20,000 distinct CDR3 sequences listed, 40% to 50% were seen once; the top ten hold 3.5% to 4.5%. Treatment described: approximately 9-day PBMC culture with coronavirus spike peptide pools or control peptides (ViraFEST assay). This clonotype came up a few times. The antigen remains undetermined. This clonotype originated in a human donor who had recovered from COVID-19. The source material was CD4+ T cells from blood, cultured in vitro, sampled before SARS-CoV-2 vaccination.

Written as DNA, the CDR3 is TGTGCCAGCAGTCGGATTCAGGGGAGTGAGACCCAGTACTTC. This encodes CASSRIQGSETQYF. The chain employs TRBV11-3 and TRBJ2-5; a weak D match, TRBD1 (6 bases). V lost 6 bases, J lost 5 bases, and 16 bases lay in between. This CDR3 has 14 residues. In germline, CDR1 is SGHNT, CDR2 YENEEA.